This T cell receptor (beta chain) was obtained from a study of radiotherapy plus CTLA-4 blockade in lung cancer. The wider study: Disease control was present in more than 25% of patients, and objective responses in 15% to 20%. Notes on the study in general: There was expansion of tumor-derived TCR clones in blood after radiotherapy plus ipilimumab.

As regards this clone: Its antigen is still unknown.

Sequencing used immunoSEQ multiplex PCR; TCRdb keeps in-frame clones, though not all of them. The sample includes about 97,000 clones, approximately 75% of them seen just once. Trimming left V 3 bases short and J 4 bases short, with 15 bases between. The CDR3 is 16 amino acids. Germline V gives CDR1 MNHNS, CDR2 SASEGT. Sample: peripheral blood, taken from a patient treated with radiotherapy plus ipilimumab. The receptor was isolated from a human donor with non-small cell lung cancer who had a partial response to radiotherapy plus ipilimumab. Some clones in this sample may be carry-over from other donors' samples. V is TRBV6-1 and J is TRBJ2-2, with D possibly matching TRBD2 (5 bases). The CDR3 DNA sequence: TGTGCCAGCAGTGAGCTCGGTAGCGCGCCCACCGGGGAGCTGTTTTTT. Its protein product is CASSELGSAPTGELFF.